The subject of this entry is one TCR beta chain. This specimen includes other DNA sequences encoding the same CDR3. The CDR3 length is 13 residues. Trimming pared 3 bases from V and 1 base from J, leaving 6 bases between. The sample is drawn from a study of control samples from healthy donors and cancer patients. TCRdb's copy holds only in-frame clones and misses some; the assay was immunoSEQ multiplex PCR. The repertoire holds over 75,000 clones, with 90% to 95% as singletons. Sequencing input: blood. This chain links TRBV12-3 or TRBV12-4 with TRBJ1-1; D possibly corresponds to TRBD1 (5 bases). This clonotype originated in a man aged 25 to 45 in good health. Here the CDR3 reads CASSFGGNTEAFF. The CDR3, as DNA: TGTGCCAGCAGTTTCGGGGGGAACACTGAAGCTTTCTTT.